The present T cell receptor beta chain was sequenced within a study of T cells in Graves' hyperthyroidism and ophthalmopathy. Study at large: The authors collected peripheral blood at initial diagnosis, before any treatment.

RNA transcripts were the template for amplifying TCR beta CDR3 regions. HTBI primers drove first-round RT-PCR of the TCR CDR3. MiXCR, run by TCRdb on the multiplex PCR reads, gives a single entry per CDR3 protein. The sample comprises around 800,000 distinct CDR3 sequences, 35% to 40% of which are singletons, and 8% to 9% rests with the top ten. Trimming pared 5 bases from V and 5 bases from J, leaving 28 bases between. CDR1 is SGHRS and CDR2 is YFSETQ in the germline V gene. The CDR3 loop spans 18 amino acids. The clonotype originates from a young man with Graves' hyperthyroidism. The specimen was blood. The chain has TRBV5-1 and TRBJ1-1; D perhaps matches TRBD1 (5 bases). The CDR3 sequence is CASREPPSVGPARTEAFF. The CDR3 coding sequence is TGCGCCAGCAGAGAGCCCCCTTCGGTGGGGCCCGCGCGTACTGAAGCTTTCTTT.